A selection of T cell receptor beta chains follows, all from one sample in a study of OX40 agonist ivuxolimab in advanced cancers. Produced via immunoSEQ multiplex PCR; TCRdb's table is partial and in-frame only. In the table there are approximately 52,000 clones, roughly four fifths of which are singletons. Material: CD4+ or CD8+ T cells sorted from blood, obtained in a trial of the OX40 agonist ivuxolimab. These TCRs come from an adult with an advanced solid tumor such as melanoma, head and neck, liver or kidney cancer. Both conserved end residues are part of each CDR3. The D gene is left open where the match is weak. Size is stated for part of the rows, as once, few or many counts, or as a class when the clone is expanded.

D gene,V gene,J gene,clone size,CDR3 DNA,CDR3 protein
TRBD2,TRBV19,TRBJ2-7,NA,TGTGCCACTCTACAACCTGGGACTAGCTACGAGCAGTACTTC,CATLQPGTSYEQYF
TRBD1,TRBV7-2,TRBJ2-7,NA,TGTGCCAGCAGCTCAGGGGACAGTAAGGAGCAGTACTTC,CASSSGDSKEQYF
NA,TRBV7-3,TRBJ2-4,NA,TGTGCCAGCAGCCTCGGGCTGGAAAACATTCAGTACTTC,CASSLGLENIQYF
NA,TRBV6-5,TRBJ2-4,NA,TGTGCCAGCAGTGAGGCGGGAACGGAAAACATTCAGTACTTC,CASSEAGTENIQYF
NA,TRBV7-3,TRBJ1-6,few,TGTGCCAGCAGCCTGCTGTGGAATTCACCCCTCCACTTT,CASSLLWNSPLHF
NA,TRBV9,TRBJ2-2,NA,TGTGCCAGCAGGGGGGTGGTGACCGGGGAGCTGTTTTTT,CASRGVVTGELFF
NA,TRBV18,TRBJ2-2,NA,TGTGCCAGCTCACAAAGCAGGGGTGTAGACACCGGGGAGCTGTTTTTT,CASSQSRGVDTGELFF
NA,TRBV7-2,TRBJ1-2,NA,TGTGCCAGCAGCCCCCGACAGAGATTAAACTATGGCTACACCTTC,CASSPRQRLNYGYTF
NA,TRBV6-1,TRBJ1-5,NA,TGTGCCAGCAGTGAACGTAGGGGTGCCTATCAGCCCCAGCATTTT,CASSERRGAYQPQHF
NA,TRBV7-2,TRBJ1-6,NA,TGTGCCAGCAGCTTAGGTAGTAGGCCGGACAGAAACCCCCTCCACTTT,CASSLGSRPDRNPLHF
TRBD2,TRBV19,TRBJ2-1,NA,TGTGCCAGTAGTCCACCTAGCGGGGGGCCTCGCAATGAGCAGTTCTTC,CASSPPSGGPRNEQFF
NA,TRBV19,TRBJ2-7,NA,TGTGCCAGTAGTATAAACGGCTACGAGCAGTACTTC,CASSINGYEQYF
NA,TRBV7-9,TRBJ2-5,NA,TGTGCCAGCAGGAACCAGATGGGCCAAGAGACCCAGTACTTC,CASRNQMGQETQYF
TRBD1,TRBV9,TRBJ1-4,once,TGTGCCAGCAGCACCGACGAGGGACAGGGGTTAGGAAAACTGTTTTTT,CASSTDEGQGLGKLFF
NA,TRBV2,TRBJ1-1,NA,TGTGCCAGCAGTGACCCTACGATCGACGGGAAGAACACTGAAGCTTTCTTT,CASSDPTIDGKNTEAFF
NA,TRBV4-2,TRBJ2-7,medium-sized,TGTGCCAGCAGCCAAGATATTGGGGGGGAGCAGTACTTC,CASSQDIGGEQYF
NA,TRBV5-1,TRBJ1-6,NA,TGCGCCAGCAGCTTTTACAGGGAATCACCCCTCCACTTT,CASSFYRESPLHF
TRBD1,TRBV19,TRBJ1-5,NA,TGTGCCAGTAGGAGGTCAGGGGGCGAAAGCAATCAGCCCCAGCATTTT,CASRRSGGESNQPQHF
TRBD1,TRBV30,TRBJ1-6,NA,TGTGCCTGGAGTCGACAGGGGGATTCACCCCTCCACTTT,CAWSRQGDSPLHF
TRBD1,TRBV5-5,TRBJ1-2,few,TGTGCCAGCAGCTCTACAGGGGGCTATGGCTACACCTTC,CASSSTGGYGYTF
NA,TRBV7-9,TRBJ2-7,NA,TGTGCCAGCAGCTTAGGGACCTCCTCTGGCTACGAGCAGTACTTC,CASSLGTSSGYEQYF
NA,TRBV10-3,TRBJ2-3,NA,TGTGCCATCAGGGGGGGACTGCGCACAGATACGCAGTATTTT,CAIRGGLRTDTQYF
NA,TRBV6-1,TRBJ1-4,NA,TGTGCCAGCAGTGAACGGTTGGGGCCTGAAAAACTGTTTTTT,CASSERLGPEKLFF
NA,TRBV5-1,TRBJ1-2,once,TGCGCCAGCAGCTTGCCCGCCGTGAGGAGCGGCTACACCTTC,CASSLPAVRSGYTF
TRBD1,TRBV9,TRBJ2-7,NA,TGTGCCAGCAGCGGGGACAGGGTTCCCTACGAGCAGTACTTC,CASSGDRVPYEQYF
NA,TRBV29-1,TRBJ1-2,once,TGCAGCGTTTCCCGGGACGGAGGTGGCTACACCTTC,CSVSRDGGGYTF
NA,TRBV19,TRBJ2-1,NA,TGTGCCAGTAGTAACGGGCGGGGGCAGTTCTTC,CASSNGRGQFF
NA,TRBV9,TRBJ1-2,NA,TGTGCCAGCAGCCCCAAGGGGTTCACCTTTTATGGCTACACCTTC,CASSPKGFTFYGYTF
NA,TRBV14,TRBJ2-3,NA,TGTGCCAGCAGCCAAGAACATCTGCTCAGGGGTACGCAGTATTTT,CASSQEHLLRGTQYF
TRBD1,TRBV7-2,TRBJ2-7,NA,TGTGCCAGCAGCTTAGAAGGCAGGGGGCACGAGCAGTACTTC,CASSLEGRGHEQYF
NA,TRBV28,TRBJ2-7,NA,TGTGCCAGCAGTTACCGGCTGCGATCTGACGAGCAGTACTTC,CASSYRLRSDEQYF
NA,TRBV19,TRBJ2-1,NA,TGTGCCAGTAGTATTATGTGGGACAATGAGCAGTTCTTC,CASSIMWDNEQFF
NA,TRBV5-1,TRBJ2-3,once,TGCGCCAGCATTCGAGGGGGGCCCACAGATACGCAGTATTTT,CASIRGGPTDTQYF
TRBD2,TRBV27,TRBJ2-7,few,TGTGCCAGCAGTTTTGAGCTAGCGGGAACCTACGAGCAGTACTTC,CASSFELAGTYEQYF
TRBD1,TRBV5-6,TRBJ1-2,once,TGTGCCAGCAGCACATACCGGGACAGGGTCTATGGCTACACCTTC,CASSTYRDRVYGYTF
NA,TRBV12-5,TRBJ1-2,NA,TGTGCTAGTGGTTCACTCGGGGGTGCTCCTAACTATGGCTACACCTTC,CASGSLGGAPNYGYTF
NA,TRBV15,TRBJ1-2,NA,TGTGCCACCAGCAGAGCCTACAGCACTAACTATGGCTACACCTTC,CATSRAYSTNYGYTF
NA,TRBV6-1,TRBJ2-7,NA,TGTGCCACCACATCTCTTCACTACGAGCAGTACTTC,CATTSLHYEQYF
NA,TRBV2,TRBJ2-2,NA,TGTGCCAGCAGTGAAGCGGGGTTAACCGGGGAGCTGTTTTTT,CASSEAGLTGELFF
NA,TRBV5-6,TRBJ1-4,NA,TGTGCCAGCAGCTTGACAGGTTCGGAAAAACTGTTTTTT,CASSLTGSEKLFF
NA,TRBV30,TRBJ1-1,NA,TGTGCCTGGAGTCACATACGGACGGGATTGAACACTGAAGCTTTCTTT,CAWSHIRTGLNTEAFF
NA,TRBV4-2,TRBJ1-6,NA,TGTGCCAGCAGCCAAGAGTCTTCAGGCAGGAATTCACCCCTCCACTTT,CASSQESSGRNSPLHF
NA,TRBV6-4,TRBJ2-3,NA,TGTGCCAGCAGCACAGGGACTGGGTCCCCCCCAGATACGCAGTATTTT,CASSTGTGSPPDTQYF
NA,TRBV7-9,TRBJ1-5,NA,TGTGCCAGCAGCTTCGGCTCCAATCAGCCCCAGCATTTT,CASSFGSNQPQHF
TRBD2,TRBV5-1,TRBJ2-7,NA,TGCGCCAGCAGCGTCCTACTAGCGGGGGGCCCCTACGAGCAGTACTTC,CASSVLLAGGPYEQYF
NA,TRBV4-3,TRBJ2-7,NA,TGCGCCAGCAGCCAAGGACCCTACGAGCAGTACTTC,CASSQGPYEQYF
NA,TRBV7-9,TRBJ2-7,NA,TGTGCCAGCAGCCCCCTTAACTACGAGCAGTACTTC,CASSPLNYEQYF
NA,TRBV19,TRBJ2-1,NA,TGTGCCAGTAATCCTGGGGGCGCCGGCGTCAATGAGCAGTTCTTC,CASNPGGAGVNEQFF
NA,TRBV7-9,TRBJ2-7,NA,TGTGCCAGCAGCTTAGGACAGTCCCACGACGAGCAGTACTTC,CASSLGQSHDEQYF
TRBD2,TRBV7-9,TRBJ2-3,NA,TGTGCCAGCAGCATAGCGGGGGGGCAGGCAGATACGCAGTATTTT,CASSIAGGQADTQYF
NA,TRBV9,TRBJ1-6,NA,TGTGCCAGCAGCGTAGCAGGGGCGCTTGGTAATTCACCCCTCCACTTT,CASSVAGALGNSPLHF
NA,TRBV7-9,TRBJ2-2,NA,TGTGCCAGCAGCTATGGTACAGAAACCGGGGAGCTGTTTTTT,CASSYGTETGELFF
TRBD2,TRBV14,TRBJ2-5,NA,TGTGCCAGCAGCCGAGGACGTCTAGCGGGGGGGTCAGAGACCCAGTACTTC,CASSRGRLAGGSETQYF
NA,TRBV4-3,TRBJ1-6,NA,TGCGCCAGCAGCCAAGAAAGCTCTCCCAATTCACCCCTCCACTTT,CASSQESSPNSPLHF
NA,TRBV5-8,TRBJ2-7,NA,TGTGCCAGCAGCTTGTCTAACTTCTACGAGCAGTACTTC,CASSLSNFYEQYF
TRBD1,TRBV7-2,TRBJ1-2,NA,TGTGCCAGCAGCTTAGACACAGGGGTGGGTACCTTC,CASSLDTGVGTF
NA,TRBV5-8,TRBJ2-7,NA,TGTGCCAGCAGCTTGTACGGGGTACTTGGCTACGAGCAGTACTTC,CASSLYGVLGYEQYF